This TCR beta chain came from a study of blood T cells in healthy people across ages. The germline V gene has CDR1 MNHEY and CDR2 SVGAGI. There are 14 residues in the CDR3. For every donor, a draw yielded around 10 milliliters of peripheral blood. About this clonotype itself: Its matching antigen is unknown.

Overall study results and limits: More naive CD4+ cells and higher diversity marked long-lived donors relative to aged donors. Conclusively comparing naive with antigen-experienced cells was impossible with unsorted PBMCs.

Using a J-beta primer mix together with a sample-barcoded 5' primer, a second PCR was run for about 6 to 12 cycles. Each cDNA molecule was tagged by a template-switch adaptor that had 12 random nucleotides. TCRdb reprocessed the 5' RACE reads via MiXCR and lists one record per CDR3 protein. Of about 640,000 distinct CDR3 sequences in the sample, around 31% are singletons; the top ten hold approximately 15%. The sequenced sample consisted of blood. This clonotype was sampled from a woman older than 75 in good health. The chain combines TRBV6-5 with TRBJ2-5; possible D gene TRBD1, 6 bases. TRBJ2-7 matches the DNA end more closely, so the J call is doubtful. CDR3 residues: CASNPRAGVDEQYF. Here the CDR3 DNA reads TGTGCCAGCAATCCCCGGGCAGGGGTCGACGAGCAGTACTTC.